These 11 T cell receptor beta chains share one sample of origin, sequenced in a study of blood T cell repertoires in COVID-19. The method was immunoSEQ multiplex PCR; TCRdb's version includes in-frame clones alone and lacks a portion of them. The sample holds 310,000 or so clones, approximately 90% seen once. Sequencing was carried out using PBMCs or T cells enriched from blood (not recorded which). The receptors originated from a woman between 35 and 50 years old who had recovered from COVID-19.

This clone was found once. The V call is TRBV15, the J call TRBJ2-5; tentative D call: TRBD1 (5 bases). The germline gives CDR1 LNHNV, CDR2 YYDKDF (reference sequence). This CDR3 has 12 residues. V lost 2 bases to trimming and J lost 4 bases, with 5 bases between them. CDR3: CATSRQGETQYF. The DNA of the CDR3 is TGTGCCACCAGCAGACAGGGAGAGACCCAGTACTTC.

The chain has TRBV28 and TRBJ1-6; TRBD1 aligns across 11 bases. The CDR3 is 15 amino acids. Trimming took 5 bases from V and 9 from J; bases not matched to a gene: 6. The germline V gene encodes CDR1 MDHEN and CDR2 SYDVKM. The CDR3 sequence is CASSEAGQGGSPLHF. CDR3 nucleotide sequence: TGTGCCAGCAGTGAGGCGGGACAGGGGGGTTCACCCCTCCACTTT.

The J gene is TRBJ1-5, the V gene TRBV7-2; D is unresolved. V lost 5 bases, J lost 0 bases, and 11 bases lay in between. Per the germline V gene, CDR1 is SGHTA and CDR2 is FQGNSA. This CDR3 spans 15 amino acids. Here the CDR3 reads CASSERVISNQPQHF. CDR3 DNA sequence: TGTGCCAGCAGCGAGAGGGTGATTAGCAATCAGCCCCAGCATTTT.

The V call is TRBV2, the J call TRBJ1-4, with TRBD1 as a possible D gene (6 bases). Germline CDR1 and CDR2: SNHLY and FYNNEI. The CDR3 is made up of 13 amino acids. The V gene lost 7 bases and the J gene lost 5 bases, with 11 bases spanning the gap. This CDR3 is CASTAGANEKLFF. The CDR3, as DNA: TGTGCCAGCACGGCGGGGGCCAATGAAAAACTGTTTTTT. Looking up the rest from reference TRBV2 and TRBJ1-4 gives the full variable domain: EPEVTQTPSHQVTQMGQEVILRCVPISNHLYFYWYRQILGQKVEFLVSFYNNEISEKSEIFDDQFSVERPDGSNFTLKIRSTKLEDSAMYFCASTAGANEKLFFGSGTQLSVL.

The chain employs TRBV27 and TRBJ1-2; 9 nucleotides agree with TRBD1. The germline CDR1 and CDR2 sequences are MNHEY and SMNVEV (reference sequence). The CDR3 spans 13 residues. The ends lost 8 bases at V and 6 bases at J; junction bases unmatched: 7. The CDR3 DNA follows: TGTGCCAGCGGGCGGACAGGGGAAAATGGCTACACCTTC. Translation gives CASGRTGENGYTF.

The chain uses TRBV28 and TRBJ1-2; maybe TRBD1 (6 bases). V gave up 3 bases and J gave up 4 bases, with 24 bases separating them. This CDR3 has 18 residues. Germline assignment: CDR1 MDHEN and CDR2 SYDVKM. CDR3 residues: CASSFGLWDIPVGYGYTF. The CDR3 DNA is TGTGCCAGCAGTTTTGGTCTGTGGGACATCCCGGTAGGCTATGGCTACACCTTC.

This chain uses TRBV2 with TRBJ1-3; no definite D call. CDR1 and CDR2 from the germline V gene are SNHLY and FYNNEI. V lost 3 bases, J lost 3 bases, and 18 bases lay in between. The CDR3 is 17 amino acids. Written as DNA, the CDR3 is TGTGCCAGCAGTGAGAGGAGGATGAGGGCGAGTGGAAACACCATATATTTT. Protein: CASSERRMRASGNTIYF.

The chain uses TRBV9 and TRBJ2-1, with D maybe TRBD2 (5 bases). Looked up from germline, CDR1 is SGDLS and CDR2 is YYNGEE. The CDR3 covers 12 residues. Between the trimmed V and J ends, which lost 0 bases and 10 bases, there was a span of 8 bases. The CDR3 loop is CASSVVEREQFF. The CDR3 nucleotides read TGTGCCAGCAGCGTAGTCGAGCGGGAGCAGTTCTTC.

The chain combines TRBV2 with TRBJ2-1; the match to TRBD2 covers 9 bases. This CDR3 has 13 residues. V shed 10 bases and J 6 bases; nucleotides not matched to a gene: 7. Per germline, CDR1 SNHLY and CDR2 FYNNEI. CDR3 sequence (DNA): TGTGCCACCCGGCTAGCGGGATTCAATGAGCAGTTCTTC. It translates to CATRLAGFNEQFF.

The genes are TRBV6-1 and TRBJ2-4; a weak D match, TRBD1 (6 bases). Germline values: CDR1 MNHNS, CDR2 SASEGT. V was clipped by 2 bases and J by 6 bases, with 8 bases between them. The length of the CDR3 is 13 residues. In nucleotides, the CDR3 is TGTGCCAGCAGTGAACAGGGGACAAACATTCAGTACTTC. It encodes CASSEQGTNIQYF.

Details on this clone: At the DNA level, this CDR3 is encoded by other sequences in the same sample as well. V and J are TRBV19 and TRBJ2-7, with TRBD1 identical over 8 bases. V shed 4 bases, J shed 2 bases, and the junction held 4 bases outside the gene matches. The germline V gene has CDR1 LNHDA and CDR2 SQIVND (reference sequence). CDR3 length: 14 residues. The CDR3 sequence: CASSSGQGAYEQYF. The DNA of the CDR3 is TGTGCCAGTAGTAGCGGACAGGGAGCCTACGAGCAGTACTTC. Combining the CDR3 with reference TRBV19 and TRBJ2-7 gives the whole variable domain DGGITQSPKYLFRKEGQNVTLSCEQNLNHDAMYWYRQDPGQGLRLIYYSQIVNDFQKGDIAEGYSVSREKKESFPLTVTSAQKNPTAFYLCASSSGQGAYEQYFGPGTRLTVT.